Below, 25 T cell receptor beta chains from the same sample are listed, as sequenced in a study of Ad26.COV2.S vaccination and SARS-CoV-2 variants. TCRdb keeps only in-frame clones here, not all; method: immunoSEQ multiplex PCR. Here the sample spans fewer than 600,000 clones, roughly nine tenths being singletons. Stated treatment: roughly 20 received Ad26.COV2.S at low or high dose, single or two shots; several received placebo; per-sample allocation not given. Repertoires come from day 63 after the first vaccine or placebo injection. The starting material was peripheral blood, obtained in a trial of Ad26.COV2.S vaccine versus placebo. The receptor set was obtained from a person between 18 and 65 years old who received the Ad26.COV2.S COVID-19 vaccine or a placebo.

The chain links TRBV7-9 to TRBJ1-6; TRBD1 matches 7 bases. V was clipped by 6 bases and J by 5 bases; unmatched bases: 7. The germline CDR1 and CDR2 sequences are SEHNR and FQNEAQ (reference sequence). The CDR3 has 15 residues. The CDR3 loop reads CASRKSGTDNSPLHF. The CDR3 DNA reads TGTGCCAGCAGAAAGTCCGGGACAGATAATTCACCCCTCCACTTT.

The genes are TRBV7-9 and TRBJ1-2, with TRBD1 as a possible D gene (6 bases). The CDR3 length is 14 residues. Germline V gives CDR1 SEHNR, CDR2 FQNEAQ (reference sequence). V gave up 8 bases and J gave up 0 bases, with 13 bases separating them. For the CDR3, the DNA is TGTGCCAGCGGGGCCCAGGGGACTAACTATGGCTACACCTTC. The encoded protein is CASGAQGTNYGYTF.

This clone is a singleton in its sample. V and J are TRBV28 and TRBJ2-1; D possibly uses TRBD1 or TRBD2 (5 bases each). The germline V gene has CDR1 MDHEN and CDR2 SYDVKM. The CDR3 runs 16 residues. Trimming took off 5 bases at V and 4 bases at J, with 18 bases between the two ends. CDR3 nucleotide sequence: TGTGCCAGCAGTCTCGCCGGGACCCTTGTTTACAATGAGCAGTTCTTC. Amino acid sequence: CASSLAGTLVYNEQFF.

CDR3 in DNA: TGTGCCAGCAGCCAAAGGGGGTGGGACATTGGCGGCTACACCTTC. Its translation is CASSQRGWDIGGYTF. The rearrangement joins TRBV14 to TRBJ1-2, with D possibly TRBD1 on 6 matching bases. Trimming left V 2 bases short and J 8 bases short, with 18 bases between. Germline values: CDR1 SGHDN, CDR2 FVKESK. This CDR3 comprises 15 residues.

The chain joins TRBV19 to TRBJ2-3; TRBD1 matches 7 bases. The CDR3 totals 16 residues. V shed 0 bases, J shed 7 bases, and the junction held 10 bases outside the gene matches. Germline CDR1 LNHDA, CDR2 SQIVND (reference sequence). CDR3 loop: CASSIDPNPGGNTQYF. The CDR3 nucleotides are TGTGCCAGTAGTATAGATCCGAACCCAGGGGGAAATACGCAGTATTTT.

The chain employs TRBV6-5 and TRBJ1-1; D is unclear. This CDR3 contains 12 residues. Looked up from germline, CDR1 is MNHEY and CDR2 is SVGAGI. Trimming removed 1 base from V and 7 bases from J, with 7 bases in between. Here the CDR3 reads CASSYYGDEAFF. The CDR3 DNA reads TGTGCCAGCAGTTACTACGGCGATGAAGCTTTCTTT.

In its sample, this clone was seen a few times. This chain joins TRBV19 and TRBJ1-1, with 11 nucleotides matching TRBD1. V lost 1 base, J lost 3 bases, and 4 bases stayed unmatched. Germline lookup yields CDR1 LNHDA and CDR2 SQIVND (reference sequence). This CDR3 contains 16 residues. For the CDR3, the DNA is TGTGCCAGTAGTATAGGGACAGGGGGCAAGGACACTGAAGCTTTCTTT. It translates to CASSIGTGGKDTEAFF.

This CDR3 is CASSQEGPGVRNQPQHF. The CDR3 region has the DNA TGTGCCAGCAGCCAAGAGGGTCCGGGAGTACGCAATCAGCCCCAGCATTTT. The chain uses TRBV4-2 and TRBJ1-5; D unclear. Germline-derived CDR1 and CDR2 are LGHNA and YNFKEQ. This CDR3 spans 17 amino acids. V lost 0 bases and J 2 bases, leaving 14 bases between the germline ends.

The chain joins TRBV6-6 to TRBJ1-4; weak D call: TRBD1 (5 bases). The CDR3 consists of 14 residues. The ends were cut back, 6 bases at V and 0 bases at J, with 8 bases in the middle. Germline CDR1 MNHNY, CDR2 SVGAGI (reference sequence). In DNA form, the CDR3 reads TGTGCCAGCAGCTTACAGGCAACTAATGAAAAACTGTTTTTT. Translation: CASSLQATNEKLFF.

This chain joins TRBV7-9 and TRBJ1-2; tentative D call: TRBD1 (6 bases). CDR3 length equals 14 residues. Trimming stripped 5 bases from V and 1 base from J, with 11 bases between. From germline, CDR1 is SEHNR and CDR2 FQNEAQ (reference sequence). The CDR3 DNA reads TGTGCCAGCAGCCCCGACAGGTTTAACTATGGCTACACCTTC. Translation gives CASSPDRFNYGYTF.

Points on this clone: Other DNA variants within this sample encode the same CDR3. This sequence joins TRBV18 and TRBJ1-5; a possible D gene is TRBD1 (5 bases). Germline CDR1 reads KGHSH; CDR2 reads LQKENI. The CDR3 spans 13 residues. The V and J ends lost 3 bases and 5 bases respectively, with 8 bases between them. The CDR3 sequence is CASSPGRDQPQHF. CDR3 coding DNA: TGTGCCAGCTCACCGGGACGGGATCAGCCCCAGCATTTT.

The chain joins TRBV4-2 to TRBJ1-2, with D perhaps matching TRBD1 (5 bases). Per the germline V gene, CDR1 is LGHNA and CDR2 is YNFKEQ. CDR3 length equals 15 residues. V was shortened by 1 base and J by 8 bases, with 17 bases between the two germline ends. Here the CDR3 reads CASSQGAGTMEGYTF. In nucleotides, the CDR3 is TGTGCCAGCAGCCAAGGGGCCGGGACTATGGAGGGCTACACCTTC.

The gene calls are TRBV7-9 and TRBJ1-4, with D tentatively TRBD1 (5 bases). CDR1 and CDR2 (germline): SEHNR, FQNEAQ (reference sequence). The V end was cut by 5 bases, the J end by 5 bases, with 12 bases between. This CDR3 has 14 residues. The CDR3 DNA reads TGTGCCAGCAGCCGAATGACAGACAATGAAAAACTGTTTTTT. This gives the protein CASSRMTDNEKLFF.

The chain's CDR3 is CASSYKAVIYNEQFF. For the CDR3, the DNA is TGTGCCAGCAGTTATAAGGCAGTCATCTACAATGAGCAGTTCTTC. This chain connects TRBV28 to TRBJ2-1; no reliable D call. CDR1 MDHEN and CDR2 SYDVKM come from the germline V gene. V dropped 4 bases and J dropped 3 bases, with 13 bases sitting between them. The CDR3 runs 15 residues. The entire variable domain, with the rest obtained from reference TRBV28 and TRBJ2-1, is as follows: DVKVTQSSRYLVKRTGEKVFLECVQDMDHENMFWYRQDPGLGLRLIYFSYDVKMKEKGDIPEGYSVSREKKERFSLILESASTNQTSMYLCASSYKAVIYNEQFFGPGTRLTVL.

The chain joins TRBV2 to TRBJ2-3; 8 bases map to TRBD2. J gave up 2 bases and V 7 bases, and 5 bases lay outside the gene matches. Per germline, CDR1 SNHLY and CDR2 FYNNEI. This CDR3 contains 14 residues. Here the CDR3 DNA reads TGTGCCAGCAAAAGCGGGGGATTCACAGATACGCAGTATTTT. Its translation: CASKSGGFTDTQYF.

This clone was seen just once. The rearrangement links TRBV15 to TRBJ2-1; D perhaps matches TRBD2 (6 bases). Germline CDR1 reads LNHNV; CDR2 reads YYDKDF (reference sequence). The CDR3 is 16 amino acids. V shed 5 bases and J shed 2 bases, with 16 bases lying between them. The CDR3 protein is CATSGRLERAYNEQFF. Written as DNA, the CDR3 is TGTGCCACCAGCGGCCGACTTGAGCGGGCCTACAATGAGCAGTTCTTC.

In regard to this clone: Other DNA sequences in this sample translate to the same CDR3. V usage is TRBV18 and J usage is TRBJ2-1; 8 bases line up with TRBD2. The germline CDR1 and CDR2 sequences are KGHSH and LQKENI. With 3 bases clipped from V and 7 bases from J, the junction kept 5 bases outside the gene matches. This CDR3 region has 14 residues. In DNA, the CDR3 is TGTGCCAGCTCACCGAGCGGGAGCGTTAATGAGCAGTTCTTC. Its translation is CASSPSGSVNEQFF.

In this sample, this clone turned up once. The gene calls are TRBV18 and TRBJ2-1; maybe TRBD1 (6 bases). The V end was cut by 4 bases, the J end by 5 bases, with 6 bases between. Germline lookup yields CDR1 KGHSH and CDR2 LQKENI. The CDR3 runs 12 residues. The CDR3 here is CASSRQDNEQFF. The CDR3 coding sequence is TGTGCCAGCTCACGACAGGACAATGAGCAGTTCTTC.

The V call is TRBV11-2, the J call TRBJ2-7; D possibly corresponds to TRBD2 (6 bases). The CDR3 length is 15 residues. Germline V gene sequence: CDR1 SGHAT, CDR2 FQNNGV. Trimming removed 5 bases at V and 3 bases at J, with 17 bases between. The CDR3 DNA reads as TGTGCCAGCAGCCCGTCGCGGGGCGTGAACTACGAGCAGTACTTC. Amino acids: CASSPSRGVNYEQYF.

This clone was counted once. This sequence joins TRBV5-5 and TRBJ2-7; 8 bases are a match to TRBD1. The junction had 2 bases not matched to a gene; V was cut back by 1 base and J by 2 bases. Per the germline V gene, CDR1 is SGHKS and CDR2 is YYEKEE (reference sequence). The CDR3 spans 14 residues. The CDR3 DNA reads TGTGCCAGCAGCTTGTGGACAGGGACCTACGAGCAGTACTTC. Residues: CASSLWTGTYEQYF.

This clone was recorded at least ten times. This chain links TRBV2 with TRBJ1-1; TRBD1 is a possible D gene (5 bases). V lost 8 bases and J 0 bases, leaving 13 bases between the germline ends. The germline CDR1 and CDR2 sequences are SNHLY and FYNNEI. The length of the CDR3 is 14 residues. The CDR3 nucleotides are TGTGCCAGCGGCCGGGGACTGATGAACACTGAAGCTTTCTTT. As protein: CASGRGLMNTEAFF.

The gene calls are TRBV5-1 and TRBJ2-7; maybe TRBD1 (6 bases). V was clipped by 0 bases and J by 2 bases, with 9 bases between them. Germline loops: CDR1 SGHRS, CDR2 YFSETQ. This CDR3 has 14 amino acids. CDR3 coding DNA: TGCGCCAGCAGCTTGGGACAGGATCCCTACGAGCAGTACTTC. Its protein product is CASSLGQDPYEQYF.

The chain is built from TRBV18 and TRBJ1-2; D is perhaps TRBD1 (6 bases). V lost 3 bases, J lost 7 bases, and 9 bases lay in between. Germline V lookup: CDR1 KGHSH, CDR2 LQKENI. This CDR3 has 12 amino acids. The DNA of the CDR3 is TGTGCCAGCTCACCCCGGGACACTGGCTACACCTTC. Its protein product is CASSPRDTGYTF.

The rearrangement uses TRBV16 and TRBJ2-3; TRBD2 is a possible D gene (5 bases). From germline, CDR1 is KGHSY and CDR2 FQNENV. This CDR3 region has 14 residues. V was cut by 2 bases and J by 7 bases, with 13 bases left in between. The CDR3 is CASSQGGVQYTQYF. CDR3 DNA: TGTGCCAGCAGCCAAGGAGGAGTGCAATATACGCAGTATTTT.

The chain joins TRBV28 to TRBJ2-7, with D unclear. CDR3 size: 16 residues. Trimming cost V 2 bases and J 4 bases, with 18 bases left between them. Germline CDR1 reads MDHEN; CDR2 reads SYDVKM. The CDR3 sequence is CASSLGQRVYPYEQYF. CDR3 nucleotide sequence: TGTGCCAGCAGTTTAGGGCAGCGTGTCTATCCATACGAGCAGTACTTC.